This TCR beta chain was sequenced during a study of Graves' ophthalmopathy and Graves' hyperthyroidism. In the study overall: Sampling took place at initial diagnosis, with peripheral blood obtained before any treatment. Findings and limits, study-wide: Its predictions of ophthalmopathy progression gave the model 60% to 71% sensitivity and about 78% specificity. Blood was where most expanded thyroid clonotypes above 0.001 frequency also turned up.

Concerning this clonotype itself: What it binds is unknown.

Investigators amplified TCR beta CDR3 regions from RNA transcripts. The authors performed first-round RT-PCR with HTBI primers and then a second-round multiplex PCR. From the multiplex PCR reads, TCRdb called clonotypes with MiXCR, one entry per CDR3 protein. This table holds roughly 700,000 distinct CDR3 sequences, approximately 40% found once. Germline V gives CDR1 DFQATT, CDR2 SNEGSKA (reference sequence). The CDR3 has 13 residues. The trim removed 5 bases at V and 7 bases at J, leaving 8 bases unmatched. A diagnosis was made from clinical symptoms together with serum thyroxine, TRAb, thyroid ultrasound and orbital computed tomography.

This receptor was identified in an adult man with Graves' ophthalmopathy. Sequencing used peripheral blood. The chain recombines TRBV20-1 with TRBJ2-7, with 10 bases aligning to TRBD1. This CDR3 is CSADRDRGQEQYF. CDR3 DNA: TGCAGTGCTGACCGGGACAGGGGTCAGGAGCAGTACTTC.